The next 20 T cell receptor beta chains were all read from a single sample in a study of response to subunit inactivated influenza vaccine. TCRdb reanalysed the RT-PCR reads using MiXCR and keeps one entry per CDR3 protein. Seen here are about 530,000 distinct CDR3 sequences, 12% observed once, and the top ten hold roughly a tenth. The specimen comprised PBMCs from blood, sampled on the day of vaccination. The receptors come from a man between 45 and 60 years old who received an inactivated influenza vaccine.

This clonotype was found many times. V is TRBV6-2 or TRBV6-3 and J is TRBJ1-2; D unresolved. There are 13 residues in the CDR3. The germline gives CDR1 MNHEY, CDR2 SVGEGT. V lost 8 bases, J lost 4 bases, and 14 bases lay in between. The DNA of the CDR3 is TGTGCCAGCGGTCAGCGAGCTTCCTATGGCTACACCTTC. As protein: CASGQRASYGYTF.

This clonotype was observed many times. The chain recombines TRBV7-2 with TRBJ2-5; TRBD1 agrees at 7 bases. The CDR3 spans 15 residues. Germline-derived CDR1 and CDR2 are SGHTA and FQGNSA. The V gene end was trimmed by 0 bases and the J gene end by 5 bases; junction bases not matched to a gene: 6. As DNA, the CDR3 is TGTGCCAGCAGCTTAGCGACAGGGTCCTGGGAGACCCAGTACTTC. Translated, it gives CASSLATGSWETQYF. Full variable domain (rest looked up from reference TRBV7-2 and TRBJ2-5): GAGVSQSPSNKVTEKGKDVELRCDPISGHTALYWYRQSLGQGLEFLIYFQGNSAPDKSGLPSDRFSAERTGGSVSTLTIQRTQQEDSAVYLCASSLATGSWETQYFGPGTRLLVL.

In this sample, this clonotype turned up a few times. The chain joins TRBV12-3 or TRBV12-4 to TRBJ2-7; TRBD1 or TRBD2 may be the D gene (6 bases each). V gave up 3 bases and J gave up 5 bases, with 8 bases separating them. The length of the CDR3 is 12 residues. Here the CDR3 reads CASSFGGHEQYF. The DNA of the CDR3 is TGTGCCAGCAGTTTCGGGGGCCACGAGCAGTACTTC.

This clonotype was detected only a few times. The CDR3: CASSVLAVMYNEQFF. The DNA of the CDR3 is TGTGCCAGCAGCGTACTAGCGGTTATGTACAATGAGCAGTTCTTC. The genes are TRBV9 and TRBJ2-1, with 7 positions matching TRBD2. CDR1 and CDR2 from the germline V gene are SGDLS and YYNGEE. After removal of 1 base from V and 4 bases from J, the junction contained 5 bases not matched to a gene. The CDR3 is 15 residues long.

The sample holds many counts of this clonotype. The V gene is TRBV5-1, the J gene TRBJ1-3, with D uncertain. V was cut by 0 bases and J by 4 bases, with 11 bases left in between. The CDR3 is 15 amino acids. Germline lookup yields CDR1 SGHRS and CDR2 YFSETQ. The CDR3 region is CASSLGGRQGNTIYF. In DNA form, the CDR3 reads TGCGCCAGCAGCTTGGGCGGGCGGCAAGGAAACACCATATATTTT.

This chain connects TRBV6-1 to TRBJ2-2, with TRBD1 matching 11 bases. Germline CDR1 and CDR2: MNHNS and SASEGT. V gave up 6 bases and J gave up 6 bases; unmatched junction bases: 6. The CDR3 length is 15 residues. CDR3 sequence reads: CASSRDRGIAGELFF. The CDR3 DNA reads TGTGCCAGCAGCCGGGACAGGGGGATCGCCGGGGAGCTGTTTTTT.

This clonotype was detected only a few times. The V and J genes are TRBV27 and TRBJ2-2; 10 bases agree with TRBD2. CDR3 length: 16 residues. Germline V gene sequence: CDR1 MNHEY, CDR2 SMNVEV (reference sequence). After removal of 6 bases from V and 7 bases from J, the junction contained 11 bases not matched to a gene. CDR3 residues: CASSPPTSGRDGELFF. For the CDR3, the DNA is TGTGCCAGCAGCCCCCCAACGAGCGGGAGGGACGGGGAGCTGTTTTTT.

The CDR3, as DNA: TGCAGTGCTAGCTCTAGCGCCCAGTACTTC. It encodes CSASSSAQYF. V gene TRBV20-1 combines with J gene TRBJ2-5, with D perhaps TRBD2 (6 bases). The CDR3 consists of 10 residues. V was shortened by 3 bases and J by 9 bases, with 8 bases between the two germline ends. CDR1 DFQATT and CDR2 SNEGSKA come from the germline V gene (reference sequence).

The chain joins TRBV20-1 to TRBJ1-5; D is undetermined. The CDR3 extends over 15 amino acids. The V gene lost 0 bases and the J gene lost 3 bases, with 12 bases spanning the gap. Germline values: CDR1 DFQATT, CDR2 SNEGSKA (reference sequence). The CDR3 bases are TGCAGTGCTAGAGACCATCGGACGGTCAATCAGCCCCAGCATTTT. It is translated as CSARDHRTVNQPQHF.

This clonotype was seen a handful of times. The chain links TRBV9 to TRBJ2-1; no definite D call. This CDR3 spans 14 amino acids. Germline values: CDR1 SGDLS, CDR2 YYNGEE. With 1 base removed from V and 8 bases from J, the gap between germline ends came to 13 bases. CDR3 in amino acids: CASSVSASGDEQFF. Here the CDR3 DNA reads TGTGCCAGCAGCGTATCAGCTTCAGGTGATGAGCAGTTCTTC.

This clonotype was seen more than once but under ten times. The chain joins TRBV6-2 or TRBV6-3 to TRBJ2-1; D possibly uses TRBD1 or TRBD2 (5 bases each). Per the germline V gene, CDR1 is MNHEY and CDR2 is SVGEGT. The CDR3 loop spans 15 amino acids. V gave up 6 bases and J gave up 3 bases, with 15 bases separating them. The CDR3 protein is CASRLEWGNYNEQFF. CDR3 in DNA: TGTGCCAGCAGACTCGAGTGGGGGAACTACAATGAGCAGTTCTTC.

In its sample, this clonotype was seen many times. The chain joins TRBV20-1 to TRBJ2-7; 8 nucleotides match TRBD1. Trimming cost V 3 bases and J 3 bases; bases outside gene matches: 13. The CDR3 is 16 residues long. Germline CDR1 is DFQATT and CDR2 is SNEGSKA (reference sequence). CDR3 coding DNA: TGCAGTGCTAGGACTGGACAGGGTAGATTTCACTACGAGCAGTACTTC. Protein product: CSARTGQGRFHYEQYF.

This clonotype came up many times. This rearrangement joins TRBV12-3 or TRBV12-4 to TRBJ2-7; D remains unclear. This CDR3 is 13 amino acids long. V dropped 6 bases and J dropped 0 bases, with 9 bases sitting between them. The CDR3 loop is CASRTGHSYEQYF. CDR3 DNA sequence: TGTGCCAGCAGAACGGGCCACTCCTACGAGCAGTACTTC.

The genes are TRBV3-1 and TRBJ1-2; D might be TRBD1 (6 bases). V was trimmed by 3 bases and J by 3 bases, leaving 11 bases between them. From germline, CDR1 is LGHDT and CDR2 YNNKEL (reference sequence). This CDR3 comprises 14 residues. The CDR3 loop is CASSQAGHYYGYTF. The CDR3 region has the DNA TGTGCCAGCAGCCAGGCGGGACACTACTATGGCTACACCTTC.

The sample holds a few counts of this clonotype. This chain links TRBV27 with TRBJ1-6; weak D call: TRBD1 (6 bases). Germline V gives CDR1 MNHEY, CDR2 SMNVEV (reference sequence). V was shortened by 8 bases and J by 10 bases, with 15 bases between the two germline ends. The CDR3 is 13 residues long. CDR3 in amino acids: CASGLQGNSPLHF. CDR3 DNA: TGTGCCAGCGGGCTACAGGGTAACTCACCCCTCCACTTT.

This clonotype was seen a few times. The chain links TRBV2 to TRBJ2-4; 10 nucleotides agree with TRBD2. V lost 7 bases to trimming and J lost 0 bases; unmatched junction nucleotides: 6. CDR1 SNHLY and CDR2 FYNNEI come from the germline V gene. This CDR3 has 16 amino acids. Written as DNA, the CDR3 is TGTGCCAGCACTGGACTAGCGGCTGAAGCCAAAAACATTCAGTACTTC. Its protein product is CASTGLAAEAKNIQYF.

This clonotype occurred a few times. The junction differs from germline at one of its ends, possibly a read error. This chain joins TRBV28 and TRBJ1-2, with TRBD1 as a possible D gene (6 bases). The CDR3 length is 11 residues. Germline values: CDR1 MDHEN, CDR2 SYDVKM. CDR3 sequence (DNA): TGCGCCCTCGGGACACTCTATGGCTACACCTTC. This sequence encodes CALGTLYGYTF.

This clonotype occurred many times. This chain joins TRBV20-1 and TRBJ2-1; 8 nucleotides agree with TRBD2. The junction had 11 bases not matched to a gene; V was cut back by 8 bases and J by 2 bases. Per the germline V gene, CDR1 is DFQATT and CDR2 is SNEGSKA (reference sequence). The CDR3 is 15 amino acids. The CDR3 loop is CSTLGGLAAYNEQFF. The CDR3 DNA is TGCAGTACCCTCGGTGGACTAGCCGCCTACAATGAGCAGTTCTTC.

The chain recombines TRBV5-6 with TRBJ1-2; D is possibly TRBD1 (5 bases). The V and J ends lost 3 bases and 5 bases respectively, with 14 bases between them. Germline lookup yields CDR1 SGHDT and CDR2 YYEEEE. This CDR3 has 14 residues. CDR3 coding DNA: TGTGCCAGCAGCTGGGGGACGGAGGATTATGGCTACACCTTC. This sequence encodes CASSWGTEDYGYTF.

The chain combines TRBV6-1 with TRBJ1-2, with TRBD1 matching 9 bases. The CDR3 consists of 16 residues. J lost 2 bases, V lost 4 bases, and 8 bases had no gene match. Germline V gene data show CDR1 as MNHNS and CDR2 as SASEGT. The CDR3 DNA reads as TGTGCCAGCAGTGCCCGGACAGGGGAAGGGAACTATGGCTACACCTTC. Protein sequence: CASSARTGEGNYGYTF.